This T cell receptor beta chain was observed in a study of T cells in women clearing cervical HPV infection. Study summary: No precancer developed; the control's incident HPV16 infection cleared within 12 months. Controls gave blood once infection was undetectable; cases at lesion identification.

Per germline, CDR1 LGHNT and CDR2 FRNRAP. The CDR3 contains 12 residues. TCRdb's copy holds only in-frame clones and misses some; the assay was immunoSEQ multiplex PCR. The sample is made up of around 30,000 clones, and the top ten hold approximately 8.4% of it. Notes on this clone: Read sequence stops 3 residues before the CDR3 end, and the germline J gene provides the missing end.

The chain is built from TRBV12-5 and TRBJ1-2, with D tentatively TRBD1 (6 bases). Sequenced input: blood buffy coat. This receptor was taken from a woman between 18 and 69 years old with a cervical HPV16 infection that either progressed to CIN3+ or cleared (not recorded which). Incomplete CDR3 DNA: TGTGCTAGTGCTCCAGGGGTATGGGGC. As protein: CASAPGVWG. The complete CDR3 protein is CASAPGVWGYTF.